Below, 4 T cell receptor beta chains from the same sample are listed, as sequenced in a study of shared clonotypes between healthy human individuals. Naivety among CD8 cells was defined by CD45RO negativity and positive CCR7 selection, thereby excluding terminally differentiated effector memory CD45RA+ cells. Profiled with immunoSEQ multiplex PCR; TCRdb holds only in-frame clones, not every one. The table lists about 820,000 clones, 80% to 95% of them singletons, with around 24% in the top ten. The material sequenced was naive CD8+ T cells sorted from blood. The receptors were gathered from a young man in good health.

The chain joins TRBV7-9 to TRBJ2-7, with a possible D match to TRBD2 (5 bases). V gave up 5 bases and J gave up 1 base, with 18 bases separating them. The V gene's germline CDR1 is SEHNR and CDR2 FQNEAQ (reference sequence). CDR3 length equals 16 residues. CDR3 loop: CASSPRPGVESYEQYF. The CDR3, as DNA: TGTGCCAGCAGCCCCCGGCCCGGGGTCGAATCCTACGAGCAGTACTTC.

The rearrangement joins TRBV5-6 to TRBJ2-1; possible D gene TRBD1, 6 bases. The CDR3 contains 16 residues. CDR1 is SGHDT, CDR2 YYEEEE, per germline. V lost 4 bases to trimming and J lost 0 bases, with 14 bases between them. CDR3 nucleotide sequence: TGTGCCAGCAGCAGCGGACAGTCCAGCTCCTACAATGAGCAGTTCTTC. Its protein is CASSSGQSSSYNEQFF. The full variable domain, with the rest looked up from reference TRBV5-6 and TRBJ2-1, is DAGVTQSPTHLIKTRGQQVTLRCSPKSGHDTVSWYQQALGQGPQFIFQYYEEEERQRGNFPDRFSGHQFPNYSSELNVNALLLGDSALYLCASSSGQSSSYNEQFFGPGTRLTVL.

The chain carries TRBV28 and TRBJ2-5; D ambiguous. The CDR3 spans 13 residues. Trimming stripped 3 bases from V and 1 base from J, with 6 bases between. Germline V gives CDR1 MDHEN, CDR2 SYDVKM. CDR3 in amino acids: CASSFVSQETQYF. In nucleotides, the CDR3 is TGTGCCAGCAGTTTTGTCAGCCAAGAGACCCAGTACTTC.

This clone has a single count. CDR3 sequence reads: CATSTTGTGETGEQFF. The CDR3 region has the DNA TGTGCCACCAGCACCACGGGGACAGGGGAGACGGGTGAGCAGTTCTTC. The J gene is TRBJ2-1, the V gene TRBV15; 10 bases are a match to TRBD1. The CDR3 runs to 16 residues. The V segment lost 4 bases and the J segment 9 bases; nucleotides outside the gene matches: 12. Germline CDR1 LNHNV, CDR2 YYDKDF (reference sequence).